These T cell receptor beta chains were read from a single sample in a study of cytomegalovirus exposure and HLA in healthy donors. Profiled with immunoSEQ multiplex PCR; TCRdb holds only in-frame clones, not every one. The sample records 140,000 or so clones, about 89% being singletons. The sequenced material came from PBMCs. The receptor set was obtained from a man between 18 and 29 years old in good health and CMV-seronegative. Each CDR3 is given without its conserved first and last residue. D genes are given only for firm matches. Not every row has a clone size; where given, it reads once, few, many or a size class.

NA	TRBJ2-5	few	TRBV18	ASSPPAETQY
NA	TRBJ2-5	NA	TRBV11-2	ASSLAGGGLKETQY
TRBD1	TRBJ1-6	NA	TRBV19	ASTASDRGVNNSPLH
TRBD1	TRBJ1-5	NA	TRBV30	AWSPTGNQPQH
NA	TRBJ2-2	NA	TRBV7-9	ASSRGQVMNTGELF
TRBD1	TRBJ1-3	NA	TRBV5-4	ASSLGGQSSGNTIY
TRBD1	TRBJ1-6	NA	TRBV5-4	ASSLQGGRVNSPLH
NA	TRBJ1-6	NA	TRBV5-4	ASSLGGVGSPLH
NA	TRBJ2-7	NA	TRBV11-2	ASSLVGFGQGSSYEQY
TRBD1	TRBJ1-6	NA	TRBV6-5	ASSQVDRDSPLH
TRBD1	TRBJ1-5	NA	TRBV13	ASSSSGQGGTQPQH
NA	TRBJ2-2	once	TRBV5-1	ASSLRDRQGYTGELF
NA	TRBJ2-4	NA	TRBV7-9	ASSSHRVPLAKNIQY
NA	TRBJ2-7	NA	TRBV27	ASKGGDYEQY
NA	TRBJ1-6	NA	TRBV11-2	ASSHGQNRSPLH
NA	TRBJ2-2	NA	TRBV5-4	ASSLARGATGELF
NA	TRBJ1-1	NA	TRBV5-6	ASSYGGNTEAF
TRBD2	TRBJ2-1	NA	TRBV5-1	ASSFLAGEYNEQF
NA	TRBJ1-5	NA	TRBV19	ASSMFAGGQPQH
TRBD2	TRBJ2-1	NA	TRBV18	ASSPPGLGVGNEQF
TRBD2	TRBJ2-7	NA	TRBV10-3	AISGMAGGAGGSEQY
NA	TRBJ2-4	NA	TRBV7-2	ASSLGLAEAIQY
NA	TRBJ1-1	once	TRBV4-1	ASSRQNTEAF